A single sample is the source of the 3 T cell receptor beta chains below, sequenced in a study of shared clonotypes between healthy human individuals. TCRdb's copy holds only in-frame clones and misses some; the assay was immunoSEQ multiplex PCR. In the table there are under 750,000 clones, 55% to 80% of which are singletons. Sequencing was done on a sample of memory CD4+ T cells sorted from blood. Subset in this sample: CD45RA-negative fraction. Source of these receptors: a woman between 25 and 40 years old in good health.

V and J are TRBV7-9 and TRBJ1-3, with a weak D call TRBD1 (6 bases). This CDR3 contains 15 residues. Germline V gene lookup returns CDR1 SEHNR and CDR2 FQNEAQ (reference sequence). Trimming removed 5 bases at V and 6 bases at J, with 17 bases between. CDR3 region: CASSAILGGENTIYF. CDR3 DNA: TGTGCCAGCAGCGCTATCTTGGGGGGCGAAAACACCATATATTTT.

Here the CDR3 DNA reads TGCGCCAGCAGCTCCGGGACTTTCTACAATGAGCAGTTCTTC. As protein: CASSSGTFYNEQFF. The genes are TRBV5-1 and TRBJ2-1; TRBD2 might be the D (6 bases). Germline V gene lookup returns CDR1 SGHRS and CDR2 YFSETQ. CDR3 size: 14 residues. V lost 3 bases and J 3 bases, leaving 10 bases between the germline ends.

The genes are TRBV10-3 and TRBJ2-1; 9 positions match TRBD2. Trimming cost V 2 bases and J 7 bases; bases outside gene matches: 12. The CDR3 sequence is 17 residues long. The germline V gene has CDR1 ENHRY and CDR2 SYGVKD. CDR3 residues: CAISEPSGRPWGNEQFF. The CDR3 DNA reads as TGTGCCATCAGTGAGCCCAGCGGGAGGCCCTGGGGGAATGAGCAGTTCTTC.